This T cell receptor beta chain was sequenced during a study of CD8 T cells in ankylosing spondylitis. The study's findings and limits: Typical of ankylosing spondylitis blood, it appeared, was a TCR beta motif of eight highly homologous variants.

MiXCR, run by TCRdb on the 5' RACE reads, gives a single entry per CDR3 protein. Here the sample spans 470,000 or so distinct CDR3 sequences, roughly 25% being singletons. Comments on this clonotype: Antigen: not known.

Trimming cost V 6 bases and J 3 bases; bases outside gene matches: 8. CDR3 length: 15 amino acids. The source is a male donor with ankylosing spondylitis. The rearrangement joins TRBV12-3 or TRBV12-4 to TRBJ1-5; 7 positions agree with TRBD1. Sequencing was done on a sample of blood, either unsorted or a sorted T cell fraction (not recorded which). DNA of the CDR3: TGTGCCAGCAGCCAGACGGGACAGAACAATCAGCCCCAGCATTTT. It specifies CASSQTGQNNQPQHF.